This is a list of T cell receptor beta chains from one sample in a study of blood T cell repertoires in COVID-19. Assay used: immunoSEQ multiplex PCR; TCRdb lists only in-frame clones, some missing. The table has under 300,000 clones, about nine tenths seen once. The sequenced sample was peripheral blood. These receptors originate from a man aged 55 to 70 with acute or convalescent COVID-19. Each CDR3 is given with its conserved first and last residue. D genes are given only for firm matches. Expanded clones are given a class, and other clones once, few, many or no size at all.

abundance | j_gene | v_gene | d_gene | CDR3aa | CDR3nt
NA | TRBJ2-1 | TRBV9 | TRBD2 | CASSFQGLAGVLSYNEQFF | TGTGCCAGCAGCTTCCAAGGACTAGCGGGAGTACTTTCCTACAATGAGCAGTTCTTC
NA | TRBJ1-2 | TRBV5-4 | NA | CASSLGQANYGYTF | TGTGCCAGCAGCTTAGGCCAGGCCAACTATGGCTACACCTTC
NA | TRBJ1-1 | TRBV20-1 | NA | CSAPVNTEAFF | TGCAGTGCTCCCGTGAACACTGAAGCTTTCTTT
NA | TRBJ1-6 | TRBV5-4 | NA | CASSLRGGYSPLHF | TGTGCCAGCAGCTTGAGAGGGGGTTATTCACCCCTCCACTTT
NA | TRBJ1-5 | TRBV19 | TRBD1 | CASSTDRVQPQHF | TGTGCCAGTAGTACTGACAGGGTTCAGCCCCAGCATTTT
once | TRBJ2-5 | TRBV19 | NA | CASSIDRGTQYF | TGTGCCAGTAGTATAGATCGGGGGACCCAGTACTTC
NA | TRBJ1-2 | TRBV11-3 | TRBD1 | CASSGTTGAGGYTF | TGTGCCAGCAGCGGTACGACAGGGGCGGGTGGCTACACCTTC
NA | TRBJ1-4 | TRBV19 | NA | CASSIPGGKLFF | TGTGCCAGTAGTATCCCCGGCGGAAAACTGTTTTTT
NA | TRBJ2-7 | TRBV7-2 | TRBD2 | CASSLNGGRLYEQYF | TGTGCCAGCAGCTTAAATGGCGGGAGACTCTACGAGCAGTACTTC
NA | TRBJ1-5 | TRBV7-2 | TRBD1 | CASSPASLQGAYQPQHF | TGTGCCAGCAGTCCCGCCTCTTTGCAGGGGGCATATCAGCCCCAGCATTTT
NA | TRBJ2-7 | TRBV6-2/TRBV6-3 | TRBD2 | CASSSLAGGPYEQYF | TGTGCCAGCAGTTCCCTAGCGGGAGGGCCCTACGAGCAGTACTTC
NA | TRBJ1-2 | TRBV28 | TRBD1 | CASSPPTGTGGYTF | TGTGCCAGCAGTCCGCCGACAGGGACCGGGGGCTACACCTTC
NA | TRBJ1-2 | TRBV5-1 | NA | CASSLGGQGSIGYTF | TGCGCCAGCAGCTTGGGCGGTCAGGGGAGTATCGGCTACACCTTC
NA | TRBJ2-5 | TRBV29-1 | NA | CSVLGTAERETQYF | TGCAGCGTTTTGGGGACTGCCGAGAGGGAGACCCAGTACTTC